This T cell receptor beta chain comes out of a study of blood T cells in healthy people across ages. Study as a whole: Template switching retrieved approximately one barcoded beta molecule for each two T cells. Overall study findings and caveats: It was found that TCR beta diversity correlated strongly with the percentage of naive T cells.

Germline assignment: CDR1 SQVTM and CDR2 ANQGSEA. V was shortened by 5 bases and J by 5 bases, with 16 bases between the two germline ends. The CDR3 runs 13 residues. Concerning this clonotype itself: The antigen remains unidentified.

Using a J-beta primer mix together with a sample-barcoded 5' primer, a second PCR was run for roughly 7 to 12 cycles. All cDNA molecules were each tagged by a template-switch adaptor with 12 random nucleotides. TCRdb independently ran MiXCR on the 5' RACE reads; one entry per CDR3 protein. Of 550,000 to 700,000 distinct CDR3 sequences listed, approximately 25% are singletons. The authors drew around 9.4 milliliters of peripheral blood from each donor. This chain connects TRBV29-1 to TRBJ2-7; a possible D gene is TRBD2 (6 bases). This clonotype was obtained from a woman in her seventies in good health. Sequenced input: blood. The CDR3 coding sequence is TGCAGCGTTCGGAGGGTGAGCGCCCACGAGCAGTACTTC. It encodes CSVRRVSAHEQYF.